This T cell receptor (beta chain) comes out of a study of cytomegalovirus exposure and HLA in healthy donors. General study points: TRBV6-2, TRBV6-3 and some other V segments were unresolvable in 87-base-pair reads. Sequencing likely produced, as an artifact, a cluster of highly shared sequence variants.

Trimming stripped 0 bases from V and 6 bases from J, with 11 bases between. The CDR3 is made up of 14 amino acids. CDR1 is MGHDK and CDR2 is SYGVNS in the germline V gene. With regard to this clone: Its specificity is not known.

The PCR had 60 Vbeta and 13 Jbeta primers. Here immunoSEQ multiplex PCR was the method, and the copy in TCRdb shows in-frame clones only, minus some. The sample lists more than 100,000 clones; more than 70% were seen once. This clonotype was sampled from a man in his fifties in good health and CMV-seropositive. V and J are TRBV25-1 and TRBJ1-2, with D unclear. Sequenced: PBMCs. This chain's CDR3 is CASSEYEGPNGYTF. The DNA for the CDR3 is TGTGCCAGCAGTGAATACGAGGGTCCGAATGGCTACACCTTC.